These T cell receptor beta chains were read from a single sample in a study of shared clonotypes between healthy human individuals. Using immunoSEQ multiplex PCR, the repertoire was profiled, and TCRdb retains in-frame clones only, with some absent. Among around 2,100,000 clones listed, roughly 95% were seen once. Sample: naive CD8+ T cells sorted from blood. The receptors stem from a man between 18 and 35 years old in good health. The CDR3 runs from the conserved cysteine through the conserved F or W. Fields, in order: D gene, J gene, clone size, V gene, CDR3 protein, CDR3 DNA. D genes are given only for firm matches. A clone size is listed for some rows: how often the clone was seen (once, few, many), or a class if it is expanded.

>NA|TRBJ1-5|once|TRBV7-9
CASSLAGQPQHF
TGTGCCAGCAGCTTAGCCGGCCAGCCCCAGCATTTT
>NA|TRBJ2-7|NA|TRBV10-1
CASSVSRGGYEQYF
TGCGCCAGCAGTGTATCCCGAGGGGGCTACGAGCAGTACTTC
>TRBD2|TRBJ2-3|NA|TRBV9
CASSGAPLAGADTQYF
TGTGCCAGCAGCGGAGCCCCGCTAGCGGGAGCAGATACGCAGTATTTT
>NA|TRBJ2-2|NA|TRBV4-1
CASSQVPWVNTGELFF
TGCGCCAGCAGCCAAGTTCCCTGGGTGAACACCGGGGAGCTGTTTTTT
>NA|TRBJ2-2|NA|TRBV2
CASRGSANTGELFF
TGTGCCAGCAGGGGGAGCGCGAACACCGGGGAGCTGTTTTTT
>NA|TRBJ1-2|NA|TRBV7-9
CASSLEGGMNGYTF
TGTGCCAGCAGCTTAGAAGGGGGAATGAATGGCTACACCTTC
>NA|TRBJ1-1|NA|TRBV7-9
CASSLAVGLTEAFF
TGTGCCAGCAGCTTAGCGGTTGGGTTGACTGAAGCTTTCTTT
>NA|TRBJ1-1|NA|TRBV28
CASSLYGEGMNTEAFF
TGTGCCAGCAGTTTATATGGGGAGGGGATGAACACTGAAGCTTTCTTT
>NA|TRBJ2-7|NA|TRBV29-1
CSVEDSSYEQYF
TGCAGCGTTGAAGACTCCTCCTACGAGCAGTACTTC
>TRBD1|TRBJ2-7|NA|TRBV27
CASSPSGTGDEQYF
TGTGCCAGCAGTCCTTCCGGGACAGGGGACGAGCAGTACTTC
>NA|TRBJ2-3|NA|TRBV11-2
CASSLEGRDYTDTQYF
TGTGCCAGCAGCTTAGAGGGGCGGGATTACACAGATACGCAGTATTTT
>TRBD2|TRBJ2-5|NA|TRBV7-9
CASSPPLGLAGGETQYF
TGTGCCAGCAGCCCCCCCTTGGGACTAGCGGGAGGCGAGACCCAGTACTTC
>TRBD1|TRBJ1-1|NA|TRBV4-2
CASSQVVGGGREAFF
TGTGCCAGCAGCCAAGTAGTAGGGGGCGGGAGAGAAGCTTTCTTT
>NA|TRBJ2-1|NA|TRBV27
CASSLSRDEQFF
TGTGCCAGCAGTTTAAGTAGGGATGAGCAGTTCTTC
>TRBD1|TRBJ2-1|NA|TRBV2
CASRDRGRTLFYNEQFF
TGTGCCAGCAGAGACAGGGGTCGAACCCTATTCTACAATGAGCAGTTCTTC
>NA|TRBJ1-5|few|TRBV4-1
CASSLEDSNQPQHF
TGCGCCAGCAGCCTCGAGGATAGCAATCAGCCCCAGCATTTT
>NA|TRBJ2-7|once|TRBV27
CASSFGHYYEQYF
TGTGCCAGCAGTTTTGGACACTACTACGAGCAGTACTTC
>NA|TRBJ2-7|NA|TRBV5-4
CASSVGEGEQYF
TGTGCCAGCAGCGTTGGGGAAGGGGAGCAGTACTTC
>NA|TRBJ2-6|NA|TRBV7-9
CASSVYSDFGANVLTF
TGTGCCAGCAGCGTCTACAGTGATTTTGGGGCCAACGTCCTGACTTTC
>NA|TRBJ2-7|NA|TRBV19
CASSIRLAGLAYEQYF
TGTGCCAGTAGTATTCGTCTGGCAGGGCTAGCCTACGAGCAGTACTTC
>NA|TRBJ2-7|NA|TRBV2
CASKEVGGYEQYF
TGTGCCAGCAAGGAGGTCGGGGGCTACGAGCAGTACTTC
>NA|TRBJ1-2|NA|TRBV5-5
CASSLEYDYGYTF
TGTGCCAGCAGCTTGGAGTACGACTATGGCTACACCTTC
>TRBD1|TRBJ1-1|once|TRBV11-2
CASSFTRDRGRAEAFF
TGTGCCAGCAGCTTCACTCGGGACAGGGGGCGCGCTGAAGCTTTCTTT
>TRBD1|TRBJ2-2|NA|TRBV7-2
CASSFHNPGQGALVARLFF
TGTGCCAGCAGCTTCCACAACCCGGGACAGGGGGCCTTGGTTGCAAGGCTGTTTTTT
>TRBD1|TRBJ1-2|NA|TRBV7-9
CASSLGSGQASPNGYTF
TGTGCCAGCAGCTTAGGATCCGGACAGGCGAGCCCAAATGGCTACACCTTC
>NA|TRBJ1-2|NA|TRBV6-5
CASSYAGKDGYTF
TGTGCCAGCAGTTACGCAGGGAAGGATGGCTACACCTTC
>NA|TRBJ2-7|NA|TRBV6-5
CASSWDGKSYEQYF
TGTGCCAGCAGTTGGGACGGGAAGTCCTACGAGCAGTACTTC
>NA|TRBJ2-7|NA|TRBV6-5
CASRAGGGGYEQYF
TGTGCCAGCCGGGCGGGCGGGGGCGGCTACGAGCAGTACTTC
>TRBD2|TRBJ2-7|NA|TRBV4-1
CASSQDRGEFSYEQYF
TGCGCCAGCAGCCAAGATCGGGGGGAGTTCTCCTACGAGCAGTACTTC
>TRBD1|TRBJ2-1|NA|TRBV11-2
CASTGQGDNEQFF
TGTGCCAGCACAGGACAGGGGGACAATGAGCAGTTCTTC
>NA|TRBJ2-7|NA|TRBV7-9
CASSLGHLMSSYEQYF
TGTGCCAGCAGCTTAGGACACCTAATGAGCTCCTACGAGCAGTACTTC
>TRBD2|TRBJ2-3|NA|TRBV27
CASSLGLAGGFADTQYF
TGTGCCAGCAGTTTAGGACTAGCGGGGGGGTTCGCAGATACGCAGTATTTT
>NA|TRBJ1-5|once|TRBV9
CARIPLGADSNQPQHF
TGTGCCAGGATCCCACTTGGGGCCGATAGCAATCAGCCCCAGCATTTT
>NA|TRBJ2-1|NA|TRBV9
CASSANYGDEQFF
TGTGCCAGCAGTGCTAACTACGGGGATGAGCAGTTCTTC
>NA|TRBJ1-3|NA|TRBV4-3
CASSQDSEGGGNTIYF
TGCGCCAGCAGCCAAGATTCTGAGGGCGGTGGAAACACCATATATTTT
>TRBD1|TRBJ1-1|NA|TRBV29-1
CSVETQGAEAFF
TGCAGCGTTGAAACACAGGGGGCTGAAGCTTTCTTT
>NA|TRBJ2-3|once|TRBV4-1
CASSQEVPDTQYF
TGCGCCAGCAGCCAAGAGGTTCCAGATACGCAGTATTTT
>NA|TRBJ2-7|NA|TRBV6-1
CASSEDQGTKDF
TGTGCCAGCAGTGAAGATCAGGGCACGAAGGACTTC
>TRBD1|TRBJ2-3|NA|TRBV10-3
CAIYPTGGCRDTQYF
TGTGCCATCTACCCGACAGGGGGATGCAGAGATACGCAGTATTTT
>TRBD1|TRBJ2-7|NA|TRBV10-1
CASSPDRGVSYEQYF
TGCGCCAGCAGCCCGGACAGGGGCGTCTCCTACGAGCAGTACTTC
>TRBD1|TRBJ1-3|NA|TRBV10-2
CASSEGGQGMHTIYF
TGCGCCAGCAGTGAAGGAGGACAGGGCATGCACACCATATATTTT
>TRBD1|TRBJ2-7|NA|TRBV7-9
CASSLGTGQRAYEQYF
TGTGCCAGCAGCCTGGGGACAGGCCAACGGGCCTACGAGCAGTACTTC
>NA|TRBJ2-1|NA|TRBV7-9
CASSLDGSGNEQFF
TGTGCCAGCAGCTTAGACGGGAGTGGAAATGAGCAGTTCTTC
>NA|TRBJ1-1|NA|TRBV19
CASTSGLGTEAFF
TGTGCCAGTACTTCCGGACTGGGGACTGAAGCTTTCTTT
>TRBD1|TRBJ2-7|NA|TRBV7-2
CASSLLGQGFSYEQYF
TGTGCCAGCAGCTTGCTGGGACAGGGGTTCTCCTACGAGCAGTACTTC
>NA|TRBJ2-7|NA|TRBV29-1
CSVARSTYEQYF
TGCAGCGTCGCCCGTAGTACCTACGAGCAGTACTTC
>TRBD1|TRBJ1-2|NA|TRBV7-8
CASSLDVGQGILGSDYGYTF
TGTGCCAGCAGCTTAGATGTGGGACAGGGTATATTGGGCTCTGACTATGGCTACACCTTC
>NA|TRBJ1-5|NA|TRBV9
CASSPGTGTAQPQHF
TGTGCCAGCAGCCCTGGAACAGGGACGGCTCAGCCCCAGCATTTT
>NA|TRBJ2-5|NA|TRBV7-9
CASSQQGIAETQYF
TGTGCCAGCAGCCAACAGGGAATCGCAGAGACCCAGTACTTC
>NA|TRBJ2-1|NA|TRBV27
CASSPTRGSEQFF
TGTGCCAGCAGTCCAACGAGGGGCAGTGAGCAGTTCTTC
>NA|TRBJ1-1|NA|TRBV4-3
CASSQISGNTEAFF
TGCGCCAGCAGCCAAATCTCTGGGAACACTGAAGCTTTCTTT
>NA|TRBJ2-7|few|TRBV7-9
CASSLETYEQYF
TGTGCCAGCAGCTTAGAAACCTACGAGCAGTACTTC
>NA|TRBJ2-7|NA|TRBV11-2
CASSLGYGDYEQYF
TGTGCCAGCAGCTTAGGTTACGGCGACTACGAGCAGTACTTC
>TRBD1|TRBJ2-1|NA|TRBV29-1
CSVALGTGENEQFF
TGCAGCGTTGCCCTCGGGACAGGGGAGAATGAGCAGTTCTTC
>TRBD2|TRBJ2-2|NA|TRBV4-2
CASSQVSWGGTGELFF
TGTGCCAGCAGCCAAGTATCATGGGGAGGGACCGGGGAGCTGTTTTTT
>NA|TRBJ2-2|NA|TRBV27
CASRTGLATGELFF
TGTGCCAGCAGGACGGGGCTAGCCACCGGGGAGCTGTTTTTT
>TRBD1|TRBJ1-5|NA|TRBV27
CASSLLGQINQPQHF
TGTGCCAGCAGCCTACTGGGACAGATCAATCAGCCCCAGCATTTT
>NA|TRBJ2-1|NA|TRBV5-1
CASSLEPGNEQFF
TGCGCCAGCAGCTTGGAACCGGGCAATGAGCAGTTCTTC
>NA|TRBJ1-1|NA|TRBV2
CASVGQETNTEAFF
TGTGCCAGCGTGGGGCAGGAGACGAACACTGAAGCTTTCTTT
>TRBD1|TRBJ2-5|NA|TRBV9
CASSETGGLETQYF
TGTGCCAGCAGCGAAACAGGGGGCTTGGAGACCCAGTACTTC